This T cell receptor (beta chain) was obtained from a study of T cell responses to AZD1222 COVID-19 vaccine. The CDR3 sequence is 12 residues long. V lost 8 bases, J lost 7 bases, and 14 bases lay in between. TCRdb's table, derived via immunoSEQ multiplex PCR, lists solely in-frame clones and lacks some. In the table there are about 110,000 clones, roughly nine tenths of which are singletons. The sequence came from an adult in good health. This sample comprised peripheral blood, obtained on day 0 of AZD1222 vaccination. V usage is TRBV12-3 or TRBV12-4 and J usage is TRBJ2-5; no clear D. The CDR3 coding sequence is TGTGCCAGCTCCCCCCCTAGAGGGACCCAGTACTTC. Protein: CASSPPRGTQYF.